This T cell receptor beta chain is drawn from a study of PD-L1 blockade in urothelial cancer. Background on the study: Atezolizumab therapy began for patients in about 2014, dosed at 1,200 mg intravenously every 3 weeks. It was at 3 weeks (second dose) and 6 weeks after treatment start that blood was analyzed.

Regarding time point: pretreatment peripheral blood. The number of samples from each patient was between 1 and 8, taken pretreatment and on-treatment. This table comes from immunoSEQ multiplex PCR, and its TCRdb copy is limited to in-frame clones, with some not included. The table shows more than 75,000 clones, with roughly 89% occurring only once. Deletions cut 1 base from V and 4 bases from J, with 10 bases between. The CDR3 loop spans 14 amino acids. Germline V lookup: CDR1 SEHNR, CDR2 FQNEAQ (reference sequence). The specimen was PBMCs, collected around atezolizumab (anti-PD-L1) treatment. This TCR came from a man between 60 and 75 years old with urothelial cancer. V is TRBV7-9 and J is TRBJ1-2, with a possible D match to TRBD1 (5 bases). CDR3 bases: TGTGCCAGCAGCTTAGGGGCAGGGTTCTATGGCTACACCTTC. This sequence encodes CASSLGAGFYGYTF.